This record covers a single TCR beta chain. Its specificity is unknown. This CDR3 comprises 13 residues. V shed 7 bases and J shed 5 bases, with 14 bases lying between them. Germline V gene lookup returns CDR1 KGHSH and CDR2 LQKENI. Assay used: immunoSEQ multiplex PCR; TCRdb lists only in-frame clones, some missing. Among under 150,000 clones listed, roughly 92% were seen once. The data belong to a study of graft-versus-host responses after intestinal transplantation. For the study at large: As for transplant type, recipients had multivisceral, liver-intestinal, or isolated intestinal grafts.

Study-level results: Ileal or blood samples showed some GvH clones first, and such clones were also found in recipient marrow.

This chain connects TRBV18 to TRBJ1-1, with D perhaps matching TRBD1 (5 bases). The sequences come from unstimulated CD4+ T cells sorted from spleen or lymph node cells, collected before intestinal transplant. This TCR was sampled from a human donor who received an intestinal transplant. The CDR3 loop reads CASLQASRTEAFF. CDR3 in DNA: TGTGCCAGCTTACAGGCTTCGAGGACTGAAGCTTTCTTT.